This TCR beta chain is from a study of T cells after yellow fever vaccination. General study points: Post-booster repertoires again held most primary-vaccination clones (just under 97% CD4, 75% to 90% CD8). High-abundance clonotypes from the bulk population could contaminate FACS-sorted repertoires.

Conversion of TCR transcripts into cDNA relied on 5'RACE template switching, which added a universal primer site and UMIs. TCRdb recomputed calls from the 5' RACE reads with MiXCR, one row per CDR3 protein. The sample holds hundreds of thousands of distinct CDR3 sequences, 6% to 8% seen once. This clonotype was seen many times. What it binds is not known. Germline V gene data show CDR1 as SGHTA and CDR2 as FQGNSA. The CDR3 covers 14 residues. With 5 bases clipped from V and 10 bases from J, the junction kept 4 bases outside the gene matches. V and J are TRBV7-2 and TRBJ1-6; 11 bases line up with TRBD1. The sample consisted of PBMCs, taken 5 days after the yellow fever booster vaccination. The sequence was collected from a man aged 25 to 40 who received the YFV17D yellow fever vaccine. The CDR3 DNA is TGTGCCAGCAGCCCAAGGGACAGGGGGTCACCCCTCCACTTT. Translated, it gives CASSPRDRGSPLHF.